These 13 T cell receptor beta chains were sequenced from one sample in a study of T-cell memory formation after mild COVID-19. In TCRdb, the 5' RACE reads were re-called with MiXCR into one record per CDR3 protein. The table includes about 160,000 distinct CDR3 sequences, roughly 31% detected once. The sample comprised PBMCs or a T cell subset sorted from them (not recorded which). These receptors all come from an adult woman who had mild COVID-19 (a few samples of this study predate the infection). Cell type and time point are not known.

This chain links TRBV28 with TRBJ1-5; no firm D call. The V end lost 2 bases, the J end lost 9 bases, and 5 bases lay between the germline ends. The CDR3 has 11 residues. CDR1 is MDHEN and CDR2 is SYDVKM in the germline V gene. The DNA for the CDR3 is TGTGCCAGCAGTTTAGATGGGCCCCAGCATTTT. Encoded protein: CASSLDGPQHF.

The chain uses TRBV29-1 and TRBJ2-1; 8 bases line up with TRBD2. This CDR3 contains 15 residues. Germline V lookup: CDR1 SQVTM, CDR2 ANQGSEA. CDR3 protein: CSGTGGSRSYNEQFF. As DNA, the CDR3 is TGCAGTGGGACGGGAGGGTCTAGATCCTACAATGAGCAGTTCTTC.

This clonotype has more than one count but fewer than ten. The rearrangement joins TRBV23-1 to TRBJ2-5; 8 bases line up with TRBD2. TRBV23-1 is assigned to the ORF class and has an uncertain function. The CDR3 spans 18 residues. V gave up 8 bases and J gave up 5 bases; unmatched junction bases: 22. CDR3 amino acids: CASSTGGPKTNGHETQYF. The DNA of the CDR3 is TGCGCCAGCTCCACGGGGGGGCCCAAAACGAATGGCCACGAGACCCAGTACTTC.

This clonotype was seen more than once but under ten times. The chain links TRBV11-3 to TRBJ1-6; 8 positions match TRBD1. CDR1 is SGHNT and CDR2 is YENEEA in the germline V gene. With V trimmed by 4 bases and J by 10 bases, 3 bases remained unmatched. CDR3 length: 13 amino acids. The CDR3 reads CASSWDRFSPLHF. In DNA, the CDR3 is TGTGCCAGCAGCTGGGACAGGTTCTCACCCCTCCACTTT.

The V call is TRBV7-2, the J call TRBJ2-3; unclear D gene. CDR3 length: 14 amino acids. CDR1 SGHTA and CDR2 FQGNSA come from the germline V gene. The V and J ends lost 5 bases and 6 bases respectively, with 15 bases between them. The CDR3 loop reads CASSQMTAPDTQYF. The CDR3 DNA reads TGTGCCAGCAGCCAAATGACCGCGCCCGATACGCAGTATTTT.

The chain is built from TRBV5-5 and TRBJ2-5; D unresolved. CDR3 length equals 14 residues. Deletions cut 2 bases from V and 5 bases from J, with 13 bases between. Germline loops: CDR1 SGHKS, CDR2 YYEKEE (reference sequence). CDR3 nucleotides: TGTGCCAGCAGCTTTTGGCCGGACGGGGAGACCCAGTACTTC. It encodes CASSFWPDGETQYF.

This clonotype was found once. The V gene is TRBV18, the J gene TRBJ2-3; 7 bases are a match to TRBD2. The germline CDR1 and CDR2 sequences are KGHSH and LQKENI. The junction had 4 bases not matched to a gene; V was cut back by 3 bases and J by 1 base. The CDR3 consists of 15 residues. The CDR3 spells CASSPRSGGTDTQYF. CDR3 DNA sequence: TGTGCCAGCTCACCCAGGAGCGGGGGCACAGATACGCAGTATTTT. The full variable domain, rest sourced from reference TRBV18 and TRBJ2-3, is NAGVMQNPRHLVRRRGQEARLRCSPMKGHSHVYWYRQLPEEGLKFMVYLQKENIIDESGMPKERFSAEFPKEGPSILRIQQVVRGDSAAYFCASSPRSGGTDTQYFGPGTRLTVL.

The J gene is TRBJ2-4, the V gene TRBV7-2, with D perhaps assigned TRBD1 or TRBD2 (7 bases each). The germline V and J ends were trimmed by 5 bases and 0 bases, with 14 bases remaining between them. This CDR3 has 16 residues. The germline gives CDR1 SGHTA, CDR2 FQGNSA. CDR3 bases: TGTGCCAGCAGCGGGGGAGGGGGCTTAGCCAAAAACATTCAGTACTTC. It codes for CASSGGGGLAKNIQYF.

The V call is TRBV5-1, the J call TRBJ1-1; 7 bases fit TRBD1. The V and J ends lost 0 bases and 4 bases, in that order; junction bases with no gene match: 15. Looked up from germline, CDR1 is SGHRS and CDR2 is YFSETQ. The CDR3 is made up of 18 amino acids. CDR3 nucleotides: TGCGCCAGCAGCTTGGACCGGGACAGATTGATGGCCCCCACTGAAGCTTTCTTT. Protein: CASSLDRDRLMAPTEAFF.

The chain couples TRBV5-1 to TRBJ2-2; D is undetermined. The CDR3 extends over 14 amino acids. CDR1 and CDR2 (germline): SGHRS, YFSETQ. Trimming removed 1 base at V and 4 bases at J, with 8 bases between. Written as DNA, the CDR3 is TGCGCCAGCAGCTTGCTAGGGATCACCGGGGAGCTGTTTTTT. It codes for CASSLLGITGELFF.

The rearrangement links TRBV3-1 to TRBJ2-1; 10 nucleotides agree with TRBD2. V lost 4 bases to trimming and J lost 12 bases; unmatched junction nucleotides: 9. This CDR3 region has 14 residues. The germline CDR1 and CDR2 sequences are LGHDT and YNNKEL (reference sequence). The CDR3 is CASSRDLAGVWQFF. Written as DNA, the CDR3 is TGTGCCAGCAGCCGAGATCTAGCGGGGGTGTGGCAGTTCTTC.

The chain is built from TRBV13 and TRBJ1-3, with unresolved D. Germline V gene sequence: CDR1 PRHDT, CDR2 FYEKMQ (reference sequence). This CDR3 is 14 amino acids long. With 5 bases removed from V and 2 bases from J, the gap between germline ends came to 10 bases. The CDR3 spells CASSHDMTGNTIYF. CDR3 coding DNA: TGTGCCAGCAGCCATGACATGACTGGAAACACCATATATTTT.

The V gene is TRBV5-1, the J gene TRBJ2-7, with TRBD1 matching over 11 bases. V was pared by 2 bases and J by 1 base, with 2 bases of the junction left unmatched. Germline V gives CDR1 SGHRS, CDR2 YFSETQ. The CDR3 runs 15 residues. CDR3 DNA: TGCGCCAGCAGCTTCCGGGACAGGGGGTCCTACGAGCAGTACTTC. Amino acid sequence: CASSFRDRGSYEQYF.